The next 4 T cell receptor beta chains were all read from a single sample in a study of naive and memory T cell subsets. Both TRBC1 and TRBC2 were covered by a beta constant-region primer of two equimolar oligonucleotides. Four rounds of PCR amplified the ligated cDNA using nested alpha and beta constant-region primers plus SP2. Via MiXCR, TCRdb re-called the UMI-ligation and nested PCR reads, giving one row per CDR3 protein. The sample yields around 130,000 distinct CDR3 sequences, roughly 32% seen once. Source material: central memory CD4+ T cells from blood. The receptors derive from a human donor in good health.

The chain recombines TRBV20-1 with TRBJ2-7; D call uncertain. Germline values: CDR1 DFQATT, CDR2 SNEGSKA (reference sequence). Between the trimmed V and J ends, which lost 1 base and 2 bases, there was a span of 15 bases. The CDR3 sequence is 15 residues long. This chain's CDR3 is CSARVLQSPTYEQYF. The CDR3 nucleotides are TGCAGTGCTAGAGTTCTACAGTCGCCCACCTACGAGCAGTACTTC.

The V call is TRBV5-4, the J call TRBJ2-5; 11 nucleotides match TRBD1. Trimming removed 4 bases from V and 2 bases from J; junction bases left unmatched: 4. Per germline, CDR1 SGHNT and CDR2 YYREEE (reference sequence). The CDR3 extends over 15 amino acids. CDR3 sequence reads: CASSGQGAAQETQYF. The DNA for the CDR3 is TGTGCCAGCAGCGGACAGGGGGCGGCTCAAGAGACCCAGTACTTC.

The chain uses TRBV29-1 and TRBJ2-1; D not certain. Germline values: CDR1 SQVTM, CDR2 ANQGSEA. Between the trimmed V and J ends, which lost 6 bases and 4 bases, there was a span of 28 bases. This CDR3 region has 18 residues. CDR3 in amino acids: CSVHLQFTMSTRYNEQFF. Written as DNA, the CDR3 is TGCAGCGTCCATCTACAGTTTACAATGAGTACCCGATACAATGAGCAGTTCTTC.

V and J are TRBV6-5 and TRBJ1-2; unclear D gene. CDR1 and CDR2 from the germline V gene are MNHEY and SVGAGI. This CDR3 has 13 amino acids. Trimming removed 6 bases at V and 5 bases at J, with 13 bases between. CDR3: CASSLGRNYGYTF. The CDR3 coding sequence is TGTGCCAGCAGCCTAGGGCGGAATTATGGCTACACCTTC.